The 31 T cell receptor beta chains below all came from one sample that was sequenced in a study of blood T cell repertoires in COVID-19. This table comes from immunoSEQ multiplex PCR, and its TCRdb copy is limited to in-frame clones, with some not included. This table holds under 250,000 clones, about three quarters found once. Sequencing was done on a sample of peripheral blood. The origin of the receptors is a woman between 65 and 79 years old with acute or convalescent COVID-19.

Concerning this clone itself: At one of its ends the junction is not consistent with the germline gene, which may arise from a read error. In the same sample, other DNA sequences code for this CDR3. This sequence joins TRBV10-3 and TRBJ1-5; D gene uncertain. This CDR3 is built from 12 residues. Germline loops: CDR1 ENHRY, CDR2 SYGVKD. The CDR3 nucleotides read TGTGCCATCAGTTCCCAGGATCAACCCCAGCATTTT. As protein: CAISSQDQPQHF.

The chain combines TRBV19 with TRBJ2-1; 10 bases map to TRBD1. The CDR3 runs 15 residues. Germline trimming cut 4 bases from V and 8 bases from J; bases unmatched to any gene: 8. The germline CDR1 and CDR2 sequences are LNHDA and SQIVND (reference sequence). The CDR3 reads CASSSWTGGGDEQFF. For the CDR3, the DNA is TGTGCCAGTAGTAGCTGGACAGGGGGTGGCGATGAGCAGTTCTTC.

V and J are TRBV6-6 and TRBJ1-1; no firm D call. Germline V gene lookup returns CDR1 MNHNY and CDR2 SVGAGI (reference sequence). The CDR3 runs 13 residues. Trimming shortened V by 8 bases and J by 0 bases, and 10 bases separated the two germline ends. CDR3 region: CASFVGMNTEAFF. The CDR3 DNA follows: TGTGCCAGCTTCGTCGGGATGAACACTGAAGCTTTCTTT.

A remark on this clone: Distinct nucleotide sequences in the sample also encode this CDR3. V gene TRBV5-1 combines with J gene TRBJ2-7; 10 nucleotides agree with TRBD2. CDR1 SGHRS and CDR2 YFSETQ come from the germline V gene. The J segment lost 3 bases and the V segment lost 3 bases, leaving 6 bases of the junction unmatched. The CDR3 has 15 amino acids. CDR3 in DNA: TGCGCCAGCAGCTCCTCTAGCGGGAGCTACTACGAGCAGTACTTC. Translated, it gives CASSSSSGSYYEQYF.

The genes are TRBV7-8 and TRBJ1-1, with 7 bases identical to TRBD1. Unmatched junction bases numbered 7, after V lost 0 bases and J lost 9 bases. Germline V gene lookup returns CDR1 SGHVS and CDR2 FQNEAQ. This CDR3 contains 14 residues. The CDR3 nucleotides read TGTGCCAGCAGCTTAGCCCGGGACAGCGTTCAAGCTTTCTTT. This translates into CASSLARDSVQAFF.

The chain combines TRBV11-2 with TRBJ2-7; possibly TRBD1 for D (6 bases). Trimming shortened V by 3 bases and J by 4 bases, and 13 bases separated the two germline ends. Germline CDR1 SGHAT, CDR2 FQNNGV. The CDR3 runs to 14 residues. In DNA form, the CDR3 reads TGTGCCAGCAGCTTGGAAAGGGGGATGTACGAGCAGTACTTC. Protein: CASSLERGMYEQYF.

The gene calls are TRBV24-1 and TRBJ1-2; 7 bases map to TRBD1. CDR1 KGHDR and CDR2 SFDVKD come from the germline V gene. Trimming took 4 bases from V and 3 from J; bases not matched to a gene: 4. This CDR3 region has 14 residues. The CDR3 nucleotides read TGTGCCACCAGTGAACCTGACAGGGACTATGGCTACACCTTC. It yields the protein CATSEPDRDYGYTF.

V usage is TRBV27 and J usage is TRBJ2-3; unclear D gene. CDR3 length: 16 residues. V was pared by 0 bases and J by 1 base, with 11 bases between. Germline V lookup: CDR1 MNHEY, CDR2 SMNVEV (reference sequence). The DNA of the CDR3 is TGTGCCAGCAGTTTATCTGGCCCCCTAGGCACAGATACGCAGTATTTT. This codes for CASSLSGPLGTDTQYF.

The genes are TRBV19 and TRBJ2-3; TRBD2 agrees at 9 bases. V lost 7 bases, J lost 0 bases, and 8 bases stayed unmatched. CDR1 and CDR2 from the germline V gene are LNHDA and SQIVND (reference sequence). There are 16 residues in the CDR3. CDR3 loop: CASTLAGITSTDTQYF. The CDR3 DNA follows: TGTGCCAGTACCCTAGCGGGGATTACTAGCACAGATACGCAGTATTTT.

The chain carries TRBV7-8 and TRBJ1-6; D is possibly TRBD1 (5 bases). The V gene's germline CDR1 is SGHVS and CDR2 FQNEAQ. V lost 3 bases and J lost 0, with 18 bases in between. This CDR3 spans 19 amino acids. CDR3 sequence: CASSFEYVTGVSYNSPLHF. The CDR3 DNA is TGTGCCAGCAGCTTTGAATATGTAACAGGCGTCTCCTATAATTCACCCCTCCACTTT.

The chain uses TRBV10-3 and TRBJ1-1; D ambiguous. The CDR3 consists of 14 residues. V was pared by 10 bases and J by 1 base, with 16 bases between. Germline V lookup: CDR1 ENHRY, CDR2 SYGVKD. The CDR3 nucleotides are TGTGCCACAGGAGGAGCGGGAGAGAACACTGAAGCTTTCTTT. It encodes CATGGAGENTEAFF.

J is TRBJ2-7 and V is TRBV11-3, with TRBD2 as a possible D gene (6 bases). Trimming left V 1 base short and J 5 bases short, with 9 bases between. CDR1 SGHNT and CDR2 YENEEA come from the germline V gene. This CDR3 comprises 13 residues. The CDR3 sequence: CASSLGRGHEQYF. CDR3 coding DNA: TGTGCCAGCAGCTTAGGGCGGGGTCACGAGCAGTACTTC. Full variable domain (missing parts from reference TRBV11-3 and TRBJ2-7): EAGVVQSPRYKIIEKKQPVAFWCNPISGHNTLYWYLQNLGQGPELLIRYENEEAVDDSQLPKDRFSAERLKGVDSTLKIQPAELGDSAVYLCASSLGRGHEQYFGPGTRLTVT.

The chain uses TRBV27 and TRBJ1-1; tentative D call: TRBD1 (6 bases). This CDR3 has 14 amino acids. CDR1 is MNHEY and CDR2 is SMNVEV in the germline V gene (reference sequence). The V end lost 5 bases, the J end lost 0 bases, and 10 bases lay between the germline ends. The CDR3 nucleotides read TGTGCCAGCAGTCGGGACAACGTGAACACTGAAGCTTTCTTT. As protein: CASSRDNVNTEAFF.

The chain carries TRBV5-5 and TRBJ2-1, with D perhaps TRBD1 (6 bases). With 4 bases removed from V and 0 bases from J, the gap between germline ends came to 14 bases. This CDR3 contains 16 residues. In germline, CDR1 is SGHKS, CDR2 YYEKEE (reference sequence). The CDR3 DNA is TGTGCCAGCAGCACCAAACAGGGTACCTCCTACAATGAGCAGTTCTTC. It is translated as CASSTKQGTSYNEQFF.

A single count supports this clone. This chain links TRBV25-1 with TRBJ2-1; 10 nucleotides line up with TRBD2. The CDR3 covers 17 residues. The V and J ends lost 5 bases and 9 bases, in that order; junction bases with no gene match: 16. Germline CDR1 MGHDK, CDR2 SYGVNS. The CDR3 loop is CASSPPVLAGVTGEQFF. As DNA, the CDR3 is TGTGCCAGCAGTCCACCCGTTCTAGCGGGAGTAACCGGTGAGCAGTTCTTC.

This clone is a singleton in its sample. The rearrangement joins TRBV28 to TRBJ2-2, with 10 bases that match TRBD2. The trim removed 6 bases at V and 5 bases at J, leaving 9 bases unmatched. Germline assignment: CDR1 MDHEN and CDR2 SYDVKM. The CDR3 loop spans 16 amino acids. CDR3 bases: TGTGCCAGCAGGGAACAAGGACTAGCGGTAACCGGGGAGCTGTTTTTT. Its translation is CASREQGLAVTGELFF.

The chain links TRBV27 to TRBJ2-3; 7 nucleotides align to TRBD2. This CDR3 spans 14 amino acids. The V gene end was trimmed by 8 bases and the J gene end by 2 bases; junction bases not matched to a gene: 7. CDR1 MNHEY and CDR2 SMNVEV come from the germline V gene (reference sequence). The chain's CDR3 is CASRWEGSTDTQYF. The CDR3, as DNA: TGTGCCAGCCGTTGGGAGGGATCCACAGATACGCAGTATTTT.

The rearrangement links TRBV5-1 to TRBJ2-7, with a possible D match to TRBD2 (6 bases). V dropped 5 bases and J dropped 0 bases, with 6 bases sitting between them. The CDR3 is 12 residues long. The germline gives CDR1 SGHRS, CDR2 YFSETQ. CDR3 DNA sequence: TGCGCCAGCAGGCGGGACTCCTACGAGCAGTACTTC. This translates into CASRRDSYEQYF.

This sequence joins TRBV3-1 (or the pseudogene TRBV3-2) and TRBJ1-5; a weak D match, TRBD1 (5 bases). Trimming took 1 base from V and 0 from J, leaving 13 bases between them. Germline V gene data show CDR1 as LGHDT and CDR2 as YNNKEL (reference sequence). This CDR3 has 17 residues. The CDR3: CASSQAQGTYSNQPQHF. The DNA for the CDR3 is TGTGCCAGCAGCCAAGCGCAGGGTACCTATAGCAATCAGCCCCAGCATTTT.

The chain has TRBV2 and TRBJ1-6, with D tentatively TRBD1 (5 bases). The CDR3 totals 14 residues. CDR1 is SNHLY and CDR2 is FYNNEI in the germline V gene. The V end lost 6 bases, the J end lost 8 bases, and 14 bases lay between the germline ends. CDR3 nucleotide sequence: TGTGCCAGCAGCCAGGGTAGAGTCGATTCACCCCTCCACTTT. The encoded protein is CASSQGRVDSPLHF.

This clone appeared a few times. CDR3 sequence: CASSEVARDRWQPQHF. CDR3 DNA sequence: TGTGCCAGCAGTGAGGTTGCCAGGGATAGATGGCAGCCCCAGCATTTT. The chain is built from TRBV6-1 and TRBJ1-5, with D perhaps matching TRBD1 (5 bases). Germline V gene sequence: CDR1 MNHNS, CDR2 SASEGT. The CDR3 has 16 amino acids. The germline V and J ends were trimmed by 3 bases and 7 bases, with 19 bases remaining between them.

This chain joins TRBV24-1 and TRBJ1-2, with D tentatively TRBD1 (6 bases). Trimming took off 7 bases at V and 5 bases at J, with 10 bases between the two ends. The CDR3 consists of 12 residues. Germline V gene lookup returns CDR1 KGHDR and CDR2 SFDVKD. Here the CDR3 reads CATSGRGYGYTF. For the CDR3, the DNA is TGTGCCACCAGCGGCAGGGGTTATGGCTACACCTTC.

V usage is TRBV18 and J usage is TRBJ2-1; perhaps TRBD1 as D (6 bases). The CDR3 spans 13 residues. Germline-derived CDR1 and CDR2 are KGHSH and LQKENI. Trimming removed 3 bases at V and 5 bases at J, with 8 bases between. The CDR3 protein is CASSPSGDNEQFF. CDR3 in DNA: TGTGCCAGCTCACCGTCAGGGGACAATGAGCAGTTCTTC.

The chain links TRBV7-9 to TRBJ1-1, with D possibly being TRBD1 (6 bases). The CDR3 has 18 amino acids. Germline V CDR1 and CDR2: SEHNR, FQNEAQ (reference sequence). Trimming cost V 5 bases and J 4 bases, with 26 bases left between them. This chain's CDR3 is CASSPYGGRKRLGTEAFF. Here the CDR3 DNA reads TGTGCCAGCAGCCCCTACGGGGGGCGGAAGAGACTGGGCACTGAAGCTTTCTTT.

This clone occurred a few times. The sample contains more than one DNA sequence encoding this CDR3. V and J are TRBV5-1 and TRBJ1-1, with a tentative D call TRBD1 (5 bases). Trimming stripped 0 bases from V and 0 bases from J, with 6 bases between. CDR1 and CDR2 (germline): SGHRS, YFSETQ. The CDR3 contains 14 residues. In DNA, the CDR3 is TGCGCCAGCAGCTTGGGACAGATGAACACTGAAGCTTTCTTT. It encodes CASSLGQMNTEAFF.

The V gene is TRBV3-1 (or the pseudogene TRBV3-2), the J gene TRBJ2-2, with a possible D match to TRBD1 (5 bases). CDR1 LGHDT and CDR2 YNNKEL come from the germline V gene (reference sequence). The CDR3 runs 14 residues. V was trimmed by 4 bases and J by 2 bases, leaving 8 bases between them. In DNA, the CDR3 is TGTGCCAGCAGCCCGACAGACAACACCGGGGAGCTGTTTTTT. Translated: CASSPTDNTGELFF.

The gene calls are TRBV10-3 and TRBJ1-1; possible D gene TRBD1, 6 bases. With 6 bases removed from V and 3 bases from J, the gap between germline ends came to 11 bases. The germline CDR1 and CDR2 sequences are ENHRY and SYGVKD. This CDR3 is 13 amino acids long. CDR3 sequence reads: CAISRGGDTEAFF. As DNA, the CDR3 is TGTGCCATCAGCAGGGGTGGGGACACTGAAGCTTTCTTT.

The CDR3 sequence is CASSLRDRVYGYTF. The CDR3 DNA reads TGTGCCAGCAGTTTAAGGGACAGGGTGTATGGCTACACCTTC. The chain links TRBV28 to TRBJ1-2; 9 nucleotides line up with TRBD1. This CDR3 is 14 amino acids long. Trimming cost V 2 bases and J 5 bases; bases outside gene matches: 3. In germline, CDR1 is MDHEN, CDR2 SYDVKM.

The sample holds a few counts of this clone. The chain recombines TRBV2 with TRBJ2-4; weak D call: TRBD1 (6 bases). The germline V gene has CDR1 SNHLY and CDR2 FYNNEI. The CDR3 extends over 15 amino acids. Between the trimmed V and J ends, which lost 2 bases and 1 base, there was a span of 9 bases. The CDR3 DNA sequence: TGTGCCAGCAGTGAATTGGGGGCGGCCAAAAACATTCAGTACTTC. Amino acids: CASSELGAAKNIQYF.

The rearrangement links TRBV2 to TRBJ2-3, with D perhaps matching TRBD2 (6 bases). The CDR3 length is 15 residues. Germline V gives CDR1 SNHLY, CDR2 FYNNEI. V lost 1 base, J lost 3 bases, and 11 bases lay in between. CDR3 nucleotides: TGTGCCAGCAGTGAAGGGTTGGGGACTACAGATACGCAGTATTTT. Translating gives CASSEGLGTTDTQYF.

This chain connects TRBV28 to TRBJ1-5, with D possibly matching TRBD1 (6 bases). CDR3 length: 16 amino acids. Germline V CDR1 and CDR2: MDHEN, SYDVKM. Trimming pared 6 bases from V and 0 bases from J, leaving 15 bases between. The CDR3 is CASSAGWTDSNQPQHF. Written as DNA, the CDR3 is TGTGCCAGCAGCGCCGGGTGGACAGATAGCAATCAGCCCCAGCATTTT.